The 17 T cell receptor beta chains below all came from one sample that was sequenced in a study of T-cell memory formation after mild COVID-19. TCRdb called the 5' RACE reads again in MiXCR, with one record for every CDR3 protein. The sample lists 450,000 to 700,000 distinct CDR3 sequences, around 17% occurring once. Specimen: PBMCs or a T cell subset sorted from them (not recorded which). These receptors all stem from an adult woman who had mild COVID-19 (a few samples of this study predate the infection). Cell type and time point are not known.

The chain joins TRBV14 to TRBJ2-1, with 8 nucleotides matching TRBD1. The CDR3 runs 17 residues. Per germline, CDR1 SGHDN and CDR2 FVKESK. Trimming removed 1 base from V and 3 bases from J; junction bases left unmatched: 8. The chain's CDR3 is CASSQVSGGWLYNEQFF. CDR3 nucleotide sequence: TGTGCCAGCAGCCAAGTCTCAGGGGGCTGGCTCTACAATGAGCAGTTCTTC. Using reference TRBV14 and TRBJ2-1 for the parts outside the CDR3, the full variable domain is EAGVTQFPSHSVIEKGQTVTLRCDPISGHDNLYWYRRVMGKEIKFLLHFVKESKQDESGMPNNRFLAERTGGTYSTLKVQPAELEDSGVYFCASSQVSGGWLYNEQFFGPGTRLTVL.

The chain has TRBV4-2 and TRBJ2-3; D may be TRBD2 (5 bases). This CDR3 region has 15 residues. Per germline, CDR1 LGHNA and CDR2 YNFKEQ. Trimming cost V 0 bases and J 4 bases, with 11 bases left between them. CDR3 region: CASSQEDSQPDTQYF. Here the CDR3 DNA reads TGTGCCAGCAGCCAAGAGGACTCTCAACCAGATACGCAGTATTTT.

This clonotype was seen at least ten times. The chain links TRBV27 to TRBJ1-4, with D unresolved. This CDR3 is built from 11 residues. Between the trimmed V and J ends, which lost 6 bases and 5 bases, there was a span of 4 bases. Germline V gives CDR1 MNHEY, CDR2 SMNVEV (reference sequence). In DNA, the CDR3 is TGTGCCAGCAGAAGAAATGAAAAACTGTTTTTT. Amino acid sequence: CASRRNEKLFF. Complete variable domain (other parts from reference TRBV27 and TRBJ1-4): EAQVTQNPRYLITVTGKKLTVTCSQNMNHEYMSWYRQDPGLGLRQIYYSMNVEVTDKGDVPEGYKVSRKEKRNFPLILESPSPNQTSLYFCASRRNEKLFFGSGTQLSVL.

The gene calls are TRBV19 and TRBJ1-2; TRBD1 matches 7 bases. The CDR3 is made up of 15 amino acids. CDR1 is LNHDA, CDR2 SQIVND, per germline (reference sequence). V lost 6 bases and J lost 2; bases outside the gene matches: 9. The CDR3 spells CASRDPGQANYGYTF. The CDR3 nucleotides read TGTGCCAGTAGAGATCCCGGACAGGCAAACTATGGCTACACCTTC.

This clonotype was counted only a few times. The CDR3 DNA follows: TGCGCCAGCAGCCGTTCTTGGACAGTTTCCCTCTACAATGAGCAGTTCTTC. Its protein product is CASSRSWTVSLYNEQFF. The V call is TRBV4-1, the J call TRBJ2-1, with a tentative D call TRBD1 (6 bases). V was clipped by 4 bases and J by 3 bases, with 19 bases between them. Germline CDR1 is MGHRA and CDR2 is YSYEKL. The CDR3 runs 17 residues.

This clonotype showed up just a few times. V usage is TRBV5-1 and J usage is TRBJ2-1; TRBD2 matches at 15 bases. The V gene's germline CDR1 is SGHRS and CDR2 YFSETQ. J was trimmed by 2 bases and V by 3 bases; bases with no gene match: 9. The CDR3 consists of 19 residues. This CDR3 reads CASSSGLAGGLYPYNEQFF. In DNA form, the CDR3 reads TGCGCCAGCAGCTCCGGACTAGCGGGGGGGCTCTACCCCTACAATGAGCAGTTCTTC. The entire variable domain, with the rest obtained from reference TRBV5-1 and TRBJ2-1, is as follows: KAGVTQTPRYLIKTRGQQVTLSCSPISGHRSVSWYQQTPGQGLQFLFEYFSETQRNKGNFPGRFSGRQFSNSRSEMNVSTLELGDSALYLCASSSGLAGGLYPYNEQFFGPGTRLTVL.

This clonotype has just a few counts. V is TRBV3-1 and J is TRBJ1-2, with 7 bases identical to TRBD1. Germline V gives CDR1 LGHDT, CDR2 YNNKEL (reference sequence). Losses at the gene ends were 0 bases for V and 8 bases for J; bases not matched to a gene: 6. This CDR3 has 14 amino acids. In DNA form, the CDR3 reads TGTGCCAGCAGCCAAGAGACAGGGCGGTCGGGCTACACCTTC. This encodes CASSQETGRSGYTF.

This clonotype turned up a few times. The chain uses TRBV7-9 and TRBJ1-1; D uncertain. This CDR3 has 14 residues. With 1 base removed from V and 4 bases from J, the gap between germline ends came to 10 bases. The germline gives CDR1 SEHNR, CDR2 FQNEAQ (reference sequence). The CDR3 nucleotides read TGTGCCAGCAGCTTAGAAGGGATGGGCACTGAAGCTTTCTTT. Its protein product is CASSLEGMGTEAFF.

The rearrangement links TRBV5-5 to TRBJ2-1, with D perhaps matching TRBD1 or TRBD2 (5 bases each). Trimming cost V 6 bases and J 9 bases, with 19 bases left between them. The V gene's germline CDR1 is SGHKS and CDR2 YYEKEE (reference sequence). The CDR3 loop spans 14 amino acids. CDR3 amino acids: CASNRGRVYSEQFF. CDR3 sequence (DNA): TGTGCCAGCAATCGGGGCAGGGTCTATAGTGAGCAGTTCTTC.

This chain joins TRBV7-9 and TRBJ2-2; TRBD1 agrees at 8 bases. V lost 3 bases and J lost 1; bases outside the gene matches: 7. The germline gives CDR1 SEHNR, CDR2 FQNEAQ (reference sequence). This CDR3 is built from 17 residues. The CDR3 nucleotides are TGTGCCAGCAGCTTCACCACCGGGACAGGGAACACCGGGGAGCTGTTTTTT. Translating gives CASSFTTGTGNTGELFF.

The chain carries TRBV7-2 and TRBJ2-1; 16 positions match TRBD2. From germline, CDR1 is SGHTA and CDR2 FQGNSA. Unmatched junction bases numbered 6, after V lost 4 bases and J lost 0 bases. The CDR3 spans 19 residues. CDR3 in DNA: TGTGCCAGCAGCTGGGGACTAGCGGGGGGGCAAAGCTCCTACAATGAGCAGTTCTTC. Encoded protein: CASSWGLAGGQSSYNEQFF.

The chain joins TRBV4-1 to TRBJ2-7, with D perhaps matching TRBD2 (6 bases). Germline V gene data show CDR1 as MGHRA and CDR2 as YSYEKL. The CDR3 has 15 amino acids. Trimming took 1 base from V and 1 from J, leaving 11 bases between them. The CDR3 DNA reads TGCGCCAGCAGCCAAGCGGGGGTAGCATCCTACGAGCAGTACTTC. It yields the protein CASSQAGVASYEQYF.

This clonotype was seen a handful of times. The genes are TRBV7-3 and TRBJ2-7; 8 positions match TRBD2. V lost 5 bases to trimming and J lost 7 bases; unmatched junction nucleotides: 16. CDR3 length: 16 residues. The V gene's germline CDR1 is SGHTA and CDR2 FQGTGA. The CDR3 here is CASSPQAGAGAWEQYF. The CDR3 DNA follows: TGTGCCAGCAGCCCTCAAGCGGGAGCGGGAGCTTGGGAGCAGTACTTC.

A few counts support this clonotype. The chain has TRBV14 and TRBJ1-5; D is possibly TRBD1 (6 bases). The CDR3 runs 14 residues. The V gene lost 1 base and the J gene lost 3 bases, with 7 bases spanning the gap. CDR1 is SGHDN, CDR2 FVKESK, per germline. CDR3 protein: CASSQAGANQPQHF. DNA of the CDR3: TGTGCCAGCAGCCAAGCAGGGGCCAATCAGCCCCAGCATTTT.

CDR3 nucleotide sequence: TGTGCCGGAGTAACAGGGGGCAGCACAGATACGCAGTATTTT. It translates to CAGVTGGSTDTQYF. This chain joins TRBV7-9 and TRBJ2-3; 9 bases are shared with TRBD1. The V gene end was trimmed by 11 bases and the J gene end by 0 bases; junction bases not matched to a gene: 6. This CDR3 has 14 residues. The germline gives CDR1 SEHNR, CDR2 FQNEAQ (reference sequence).

The chain joins TRBV5-1 to TRBJ1-1, with no clear D. V was pared by 7 bases and J by 4 bases, with 14 bases between. Germline V lookup: CDR1 SGHRS, CDR2 YFSETQ. This CDR3 contains 13 residues. The CDR3: CASAYLNSTEAFF. In nucleotides, the CDR3 is TGCGCCAGCGCTTACCTCAACAGCACTGAAGCTTTCTTT. Together with reference TRBV5-1 and TRBJ1-1, the CDR3 gives the full variable domain: KAGVTQTPRYLIKTRGQQVTLSCSPISGHRSVSWYQQTPGQGLQFLFEYFSETQRNKGNFPGRFSGRQFSNSRSEMNVSTLELGDSALYLCASAYLNSTEAFFGQGTRLTVV.

The rearrangement joins TRBV20-1 to TRBJ2-2; 9 bases fit TRBD1. Germline trimming cut 6 bases from V and 1 base from J; bases unmatched to any gene: 3. The germline V gene encodes CDR1 DFQATT and CDR2 SNEGSKA (reference sequence). The CDR3 spans 14 residues. In DNA form, the CDR3 reads TGCAGTGCACAGACAGGGGGGAACACCGGGGAGCTGTTTTTT. Encoded protein: CSAQTGGNTGELFF.